This T cell receptor (beta chain) was identified in a study of glioma-infiltrating T cells after dendritic cell vaccination. Study-wide background: Monocyte-derived dendritic cells, cultured seven days with IL-4 and GM-CSF, were pulsed with autologous tumor lysate.

With 6 bases removed from V and 5 bases from J, the gap between germline ends came to 8 bases. The CDR3 runs 13 residues. The germline V gene has CDR1 SNHLY and CDR2 FYNNEI. Clones were sequenced by immunoSEQ multiplex PCR, and TCRdb holds only the in-frame ones, with some missing. This sample yields around 73,000 clones, of which more than 65% are seen a single time; under 2.5% belongs to the top ten. This sequence was found in a human donor with glioblastoma. The material sequenced was blood, taken before dendritic cell vaccination. The chain joins TRBV2 to TRBJ1-6; D is undetermined. For the CDR3, the DNA is TGTGCCAGCAGGGGAGTAAATAATTCACCCCTCCACTTT. Translated: CASRGVNNSPLHF.